Sequencing of this TCR beta chain was carried out in a study of blood T cell repertoires in COVID-19 (TCRdb year 2020). About the study as a whole: Samples from collaborators originated in the United States, Italy and Spain and spanned both the acute and convalescent phases of COVID-19. The prospective study material was composed of cDNA or gDNA derived from T cells, B-cell-depleted T cells, or PBMCs. Subjects who had been exposed to COVID-19, were actively infected with it, or had recovered from it provided the deeply sampled blood TCRbeta repertoires that made up the dataset. The repertoires were released in a freely available public database intended as a resource for research on the immune response to SARS-CoV-2. Samples were obtained from the ongoing ImmuneRACE study (first 160 participants) and from 1,254 subjects provided by 6 global collaborators. Sample metadata almost always included a de-identified subject ID, COVID-19 status, age in years and sex. HLA class I and class II types, where available, came from metadata supplied by the sample provider rather than from assay-based typing.

TCRbeta CDR3 regions were amplified from genomic DNA by means of the immunoSEQ Assay, a bias-controlled multiplex PCR. The source study handled its data this way. The number of nucleated cells in each sample was estimated from the amplification of reference gene primers within the assay. To quantify the absolute abundance of each unique TCRbeta CDR3 rearrangement, sequence reads were collapsed and filtered. For each sample, productive Simpson clonality was calculated as the square root of Simpson's diversity index over productive rearrangements. TCRdb's version of the immuneACCESS table is confined to in-frame rearrangements and falls short of the full clone set. An unresolved V gene accounts for under half of the shortfall where checked; the remainder is of unknown origin. That table supplies the V and J calls and clone size; D and trimming were determined from the DNA. The sample table holds tens of thousands of clones, of which approximately 80% were seen once. Of the sample, about a sixth falls within the top ten clones.

Whole blood was collected in K2EDTA tubes by collaborating institutions according to the institutions' own protocols. Collaborator samples were shipped for TCRbeta analysis as frozen whole blood, isolated PBMCs, or DNA extracted from either sample type. Measured from the cysteine to the phenylalanine, the CDR3 is 15 residues long. Of all the DNA, just the CDR3 is kept, 45 bases in frame from base 1. V is pruned by 6 bases and J by 3 bases, leaving 9 bases of the junction without a gene match. For CDR1 and CDR2, the germline V gene lists SQVTM and ANQGSEA. The research as a whole found: The amount of clinical and demographic metadata varied by source and participant and was provided uncurated.

A note on this clone: Its recognized antigen is unknown. Per-nucleotide qualities are absent, and no much larger clonotype sits a single base away.

Sequencing used peripheral blood. The V and J genes are TRBV29-1 and TRBJ2-1; TRBD1 lines up with 9 middle nucleotides. The source is a human donor in a cohort sampled during active COVID-19. The nucleotide sequence reads TGCAGCGTGGGACAGGGTGGGGCCCTCTACAATGAGCAGTTCTTC. Protein translation: CSVGQGGALYNEQFF.